The sequence of this T cell receptor (beta chain) was determined in a study of early T cells in non-severe SARS-CoV-2 infection. Study overall: Unpaired chains resulted from sequencing bulk RNA of unsorted whole blood.

The study's findings and limits: Anti-spike CD8 responses were favored in VDJdb matching, and private and CD4 specificities were missed.

Of note for this clonotype: Its antigen is unidentified.

The protocol attached unique molecular identifiers to individual cDNA molecules. MiXCR, run by TCRdb on the 5' RACE reads, gives a single entry per CDR3 protein. This repertoire shows 85,000 to 100,000 distinct CDR3 sequences, 16% found once; its top ten account for roughly 1.3%. Sequenced material: whole blood. The sequence was collected from an adult who was a healthcare worker with PCR-confirmed SARS-CoV-2 infection or an uninfected control (not recorded which).

CDR3 bases: TGTGCCAGCAGCTTGCGGGACATCGAGCAGTACTTC. It is translated as CASSLRDIEQYF. This rearrangement joins TRBV7-9 to TRBJ2-7; D possibly uses TRBD1 or TRBD2 (6 bases each). Trimming removed 3 bases from V and 6 bases from J, with 9 bases in between. This CDR3 is 12 amino acids long. Germline V CDR1 and CDR2: SEHNR, FQNEAQ (reference sequence).